Following are 10 T cell receptor beta chains from one sample sequenced in a study of tumor and adjacent non-tumor tissue in lung cancer. No cell sorting was done before RNA was extracted from the tissue. The library came from three nested PCR rounds adapted from ARM-PCR protocols. Using its own MiXCR run on the multiplex PCR reads, TCRdb lists one record per CDR3 protein. The sample has 120,000 or so distinct CDR3 sequences, 66% seen once. Source material: lung tumor tissue. Receptors were obtained from a man aged 30 to 45 with non-small cell lung cancer.

Regarding this clonotype: Sequence at one end of the junction differs from germline and may be a read error. The CDR3, as DNA: TGCGTCAGCAGCATGACCGGGACAGGGTCTTTATACGAGCAGTACTTC. Its protein is CVSSMTGTGSLYEQYF. V and J are TRBV11-3 and TRBJ2-7, with 9 bases fitting TRBD1. The CDR3 contains 16 residues. CDR1 is SGHNT and CDR2 is YENEEA in the germline V gene.

Comment on this clonotype: It may be a read error: a sequence one base away is much more abundant. This chain connects TRBV20-1 to TRBJ2-1; a weak D match, TRBD1 (6 bases). The CDR3 sequence is 12 residues long. CDR1 and CDR2 (germline): DFQATT, SNEGSKA (reference sequence). CDR3 protein: CSTRLQGLEQFF. The CDR3 DNA reads as TGCAGTACTAGATTACAGGGTCTTGAGCAGTTCTTC.

This clonotype is labeled as medium-sized. The chain is built from TRBV4-3 and TRBJ2-1, with no clear D. Per the germline V gene, CDR1 is LGHNA and CDR2 is YSLEER. V lost 3 bases and J lost 0, with 6 bases in between. The CDR3 covers 14 residues. Here the CDR3 DNA reads TGCGCCAGCAGCCACCAGACCTCCTACAATGAGCAGTTCTTC. Translating gives CASSHQTSYNEQFF.

Remarks on this clonotype: A much more abundant neighbour one base away suggests this may be a read error. This chain connects TRBV6-1 to TRBJ2-5; no firm D call. This CDR3 comprises 12 residues. Trimming stripped 5 bases from V and 3 bases from J, with 7 bases between. Germline V gives CDR1 MNHNS, CDR2 SASEGT. This chain's CDR3 is CASSTREETQYF. The CDR3 DNA reads TGTGCCAGCAGTACCCGCGAAGAGACCCAGTACTTC.

This sequence joins TRBV7-9 and TRBJ2-7; TRBD1 agrees at 8 bases. CDR1 is SEHNR, CDR2 FQNEAQ, per germline (reference sequence). The CDR3 is 14 residues long. V lost 5 bases and J lost 4; bases outside the gene matches: 7. In DNA, the CDR3 is TGTGCCAGCAGCCCCAGGACAGGGTTTTACGAGCAGTACTTC. This encodes CASSPRTGFYEQYF.

This clonotype occurred many times. The rearrangement uses TRBV12-3 or TRBV12-4 and TRBJ2-2; 7 bases align to TRBD2. Trimming took 5 bases from V and 4 from J; bases not matched to a gene: 1. The CDR3 sequence is 13 residues long. CDR3 nucleotide sequence: TGTGCCAGCAGTCCGGGGGGCACCGGGGAGCTGTTTTTT. Its translation: CASSPGGTGELFF.

As regards this clonotype: The junction shows a germline mismatch at one end, possibly a read error. CDR3 in amino acids: CASSLRPSTDTQYF. The DNA of the CDR3 is TGTGCCAGCAGCTTACGGCCCAGCACGGATACGCAGTATTTT. The chain recombines TRBV7-3 with TRBJ2-3; D unresolved. Germline CDR1 and CDR2: SGHTA and FQGTGA. The CDR3 is 14 residues long.

On this clonotype itself: The junction and the germline gene differ at one end; a read error may be behind it. CDR3 DNA sequence: TGTGCCAGCAGCTCGCCCGACAGCCTGAACACTGAAGCCATCTTT. Its translation: CASSSPDSLNTEAIF. This rearrangement joins TRBV11-1 to TRBJ1-1, with D possibly being TRBD1 (5 bases). Looked up from germline, CDR1 is SGHAT and CDR2 is FQDESV (reference sequence). The CDR3 covers 15 residues.

The V call is TRBV4-1, the J call TRBJ1-6; a possible D gene is TRBD1 (5 bases). The CDR3 totals 17 residues. Germline-derived CDR1 and CDR2 are MGHRA and YSYEKL. Trimming left V 6 bases short and J 7 bases short, with 22 bases between. For the CDR3, the DNA is TGCGCCAGCAGAAAGGATCCCATCGGGACGGCCAATTCACCCCTCCACTTT. This codes for CASRKDPIGTANSPLHF.

Details on this clonotype: At one end the junction does not follow the germline gene, possibly because of a read error. The chain employs TRBV4-1 and TRBJ2-7, with TRBD2 matching 9 bases. Germline V lookup: CDR1 MGHRA, CDR2 YSYEKL. CDR3 length equals 14 residues. CDR3 residues: CASSGRREGPEEYF. CDR3 DNA sequence: TGCGCCAGCAGTGGGCGGCGGGAGGGCCCCGAGGAGTACTTC.